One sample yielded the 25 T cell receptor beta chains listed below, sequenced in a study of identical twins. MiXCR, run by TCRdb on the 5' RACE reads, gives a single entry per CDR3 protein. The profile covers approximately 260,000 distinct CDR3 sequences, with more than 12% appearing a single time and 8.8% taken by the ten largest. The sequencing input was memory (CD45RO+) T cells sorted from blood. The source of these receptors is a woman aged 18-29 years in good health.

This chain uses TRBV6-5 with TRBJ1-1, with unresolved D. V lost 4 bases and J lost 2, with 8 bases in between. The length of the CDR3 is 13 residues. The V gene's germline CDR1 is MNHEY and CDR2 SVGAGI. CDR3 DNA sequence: TGTGCCAGCAGTTCGCGGGGAAACACTGAAGCTTTCTTT. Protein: CASSSRGNTEAFF.

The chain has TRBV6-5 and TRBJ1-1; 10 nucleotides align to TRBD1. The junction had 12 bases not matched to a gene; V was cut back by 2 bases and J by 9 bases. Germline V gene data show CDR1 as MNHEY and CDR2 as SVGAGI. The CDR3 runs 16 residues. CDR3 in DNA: TGTGCCAGCAGTTACCATGTAGGGACAGGGGTACGTAAAGCTTTCTTT. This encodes CASSYHVGTGVRKAFF.

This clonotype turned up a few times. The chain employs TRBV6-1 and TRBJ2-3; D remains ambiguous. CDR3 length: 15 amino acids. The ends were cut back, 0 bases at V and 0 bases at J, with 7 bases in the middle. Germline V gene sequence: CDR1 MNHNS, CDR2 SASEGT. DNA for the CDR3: TGTGCCAGCAGTGAAGCGATAGTGAGCACAGATACGCAGTATTTT. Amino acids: CASSEAIVSTDTQYF.

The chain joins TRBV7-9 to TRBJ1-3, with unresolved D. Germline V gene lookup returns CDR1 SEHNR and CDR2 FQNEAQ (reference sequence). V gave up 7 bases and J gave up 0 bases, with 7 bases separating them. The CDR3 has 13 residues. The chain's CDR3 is CASIHYSGNTIYF. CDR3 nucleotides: TGTGCCAGCATCCACTACTCTGGAAACACCATATATTTT.

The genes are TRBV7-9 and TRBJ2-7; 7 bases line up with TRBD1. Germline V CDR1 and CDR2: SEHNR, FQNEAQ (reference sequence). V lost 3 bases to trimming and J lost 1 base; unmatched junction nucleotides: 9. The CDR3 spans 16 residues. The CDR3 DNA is TGTGCCAGCAGCTTTAGTCGAGCAGGGGGTTCCTACGAGCAGTACTTC. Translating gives CASSFSRAGGSYEQYF.

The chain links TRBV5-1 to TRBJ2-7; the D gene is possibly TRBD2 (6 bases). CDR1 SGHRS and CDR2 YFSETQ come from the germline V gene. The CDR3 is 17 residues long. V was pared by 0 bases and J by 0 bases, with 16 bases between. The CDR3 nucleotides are TGCGCCAGCAGCTTGGTGCGGGACGGCCAGAGCTCCTACGAGCAGTACTTC. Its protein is CASSLVRDGQSSYEQYF.

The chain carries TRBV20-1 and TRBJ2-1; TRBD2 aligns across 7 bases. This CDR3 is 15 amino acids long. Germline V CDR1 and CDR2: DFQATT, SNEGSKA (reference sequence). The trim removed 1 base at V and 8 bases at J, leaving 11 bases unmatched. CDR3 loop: CSARVSPAGLDEQFF. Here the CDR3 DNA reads TGCAGTGCTAGAGTCAGCCCAGCGGGATTAGATGAGCAGTTCTTC.

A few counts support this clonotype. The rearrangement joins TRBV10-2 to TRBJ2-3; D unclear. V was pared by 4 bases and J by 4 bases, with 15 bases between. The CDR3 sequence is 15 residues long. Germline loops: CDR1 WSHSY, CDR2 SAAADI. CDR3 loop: CASSGVVQWPDTQYF. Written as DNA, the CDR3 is TGCGCCAGCAGTGGTGTAGTCCAATGGCCAGATACGCAGTATTTT.

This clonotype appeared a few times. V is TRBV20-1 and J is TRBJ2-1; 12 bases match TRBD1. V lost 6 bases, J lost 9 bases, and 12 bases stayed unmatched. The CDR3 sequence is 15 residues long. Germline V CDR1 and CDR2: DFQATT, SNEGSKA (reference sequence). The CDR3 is CSATHPGQGAREQFF. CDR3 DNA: TGCAGTGCGACCCACCCGGGACAGGGGGCTCGTGAGCAGTTCTTC.

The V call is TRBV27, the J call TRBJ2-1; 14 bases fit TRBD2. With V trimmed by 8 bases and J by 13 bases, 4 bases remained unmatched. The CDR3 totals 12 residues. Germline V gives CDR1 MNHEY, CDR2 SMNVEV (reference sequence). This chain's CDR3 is CASGTSGSNQFF. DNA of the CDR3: TGTGCCAGCGGGACTAGCGGGAGCAACCAGTTCTTC.

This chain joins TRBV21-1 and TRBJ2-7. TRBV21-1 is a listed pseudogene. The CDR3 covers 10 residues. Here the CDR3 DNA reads TGTGCCAGCGGAAAATACGAGCAGTACTTC. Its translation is CASGKYEQYF.

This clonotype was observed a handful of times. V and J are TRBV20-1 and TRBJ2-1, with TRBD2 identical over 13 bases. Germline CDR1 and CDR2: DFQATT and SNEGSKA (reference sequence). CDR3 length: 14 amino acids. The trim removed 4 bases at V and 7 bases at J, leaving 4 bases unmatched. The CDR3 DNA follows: TGCAGTGCTAACGGACTAGCGGGAGCAAATGAGCAGTTCTTC. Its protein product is CSANGLAGANEQFF.

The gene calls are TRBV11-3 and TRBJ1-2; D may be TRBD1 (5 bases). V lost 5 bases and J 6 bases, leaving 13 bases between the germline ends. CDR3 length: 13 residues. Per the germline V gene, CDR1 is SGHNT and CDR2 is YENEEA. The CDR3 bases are TGTGCCAGCAGCCTCAGGGATATCGATGGCTACACCTTC. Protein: CASSLRDIDGYTF. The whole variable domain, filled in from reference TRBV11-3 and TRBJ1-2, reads EAGVVQSPRYKIIEKKQPVAFWCNPISGHNTLYWYLQNLGQGPELLIRYENEEAVDDSQLPKDRFSAERLKGVDSTLKIQPAELGDSAVYLCASSLRDIDGYTFGSGTRLTVV.

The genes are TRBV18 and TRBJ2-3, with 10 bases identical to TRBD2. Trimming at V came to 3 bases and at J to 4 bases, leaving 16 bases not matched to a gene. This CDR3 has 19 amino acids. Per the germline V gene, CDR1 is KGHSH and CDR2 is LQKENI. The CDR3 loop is CASSPDPYLAGDRADTQYF. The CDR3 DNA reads TGTGCCAGCTCACCGGATCCTTATCTAGCGGGAGACCGGGCAGATACGCAGTATTTT.

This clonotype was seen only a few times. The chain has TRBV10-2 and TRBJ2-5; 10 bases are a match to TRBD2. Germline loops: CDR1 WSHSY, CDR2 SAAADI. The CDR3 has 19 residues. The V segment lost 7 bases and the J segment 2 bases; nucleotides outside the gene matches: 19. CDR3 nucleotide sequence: TGCGCCAGCATCCACCCCACTAGCGGGATCCCCTTTGGGCAAGAGACCCAGTACTTC. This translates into CASIHPTSGIPFGQETQYF.

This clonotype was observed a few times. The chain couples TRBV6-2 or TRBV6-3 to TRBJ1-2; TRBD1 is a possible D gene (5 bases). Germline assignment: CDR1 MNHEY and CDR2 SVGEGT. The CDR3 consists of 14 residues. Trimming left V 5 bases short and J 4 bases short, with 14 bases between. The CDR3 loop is CASSPAQGTYGYTF. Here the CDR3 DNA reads TGTGCCAGCAGTCCGGCCCAGGGCACCTATGGCTACACCTTC.

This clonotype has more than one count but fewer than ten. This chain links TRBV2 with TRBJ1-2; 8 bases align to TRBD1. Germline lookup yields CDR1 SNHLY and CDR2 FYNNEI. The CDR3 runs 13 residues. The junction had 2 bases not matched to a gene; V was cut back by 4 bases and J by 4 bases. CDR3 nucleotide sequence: TGTGCCAGCAGTGGACAGGGGTCCTATGGCTACACCTTC. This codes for CASSGQGSYGYTF. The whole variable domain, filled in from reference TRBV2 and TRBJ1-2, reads EPEVTQTPSHQVTQMGQEVILRCVPISNHLYFYWYRQILGQKVEFLVSFYNNEISEKSEIFDDQFSVERPDGSNFTLKIRSTKLEDSAMYFCASSGQGSYGYTFGSGTRLTVV.

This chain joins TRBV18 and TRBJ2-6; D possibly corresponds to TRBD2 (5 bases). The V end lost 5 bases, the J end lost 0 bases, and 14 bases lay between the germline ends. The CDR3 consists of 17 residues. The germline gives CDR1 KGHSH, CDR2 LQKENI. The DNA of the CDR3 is TGTGCCAGCTCATTACTAGGCCGGAGCTCTGGGGCCAACGTCCTGACTTTC. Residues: CASSLLGRSSGANVLTF.

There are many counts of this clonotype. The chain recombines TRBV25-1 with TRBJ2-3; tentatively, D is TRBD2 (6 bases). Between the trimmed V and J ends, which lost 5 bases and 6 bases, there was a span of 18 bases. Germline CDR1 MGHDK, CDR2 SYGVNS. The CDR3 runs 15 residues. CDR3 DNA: TGTGCCAGCAGTCCACTAGCTCTCCCGACTGATACGCAGTATTTT. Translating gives CASSPLALPTDTQYF.

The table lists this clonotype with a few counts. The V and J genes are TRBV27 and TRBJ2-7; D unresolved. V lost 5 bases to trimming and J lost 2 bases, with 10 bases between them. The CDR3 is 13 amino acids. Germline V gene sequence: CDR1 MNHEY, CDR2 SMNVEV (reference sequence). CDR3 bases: TGTGCCAGCAGTCCAGCCGACCCCTACGAGCAGTACTTC. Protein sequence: CASSPADPYEQYF.

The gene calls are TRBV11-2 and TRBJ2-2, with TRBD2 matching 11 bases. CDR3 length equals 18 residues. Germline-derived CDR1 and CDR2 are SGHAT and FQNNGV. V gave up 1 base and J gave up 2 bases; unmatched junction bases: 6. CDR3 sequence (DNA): TGTGCCAGCAGCTTAGGTACTAGCGGGAGACAAAACACCGGGGAGCTGTTTTTT. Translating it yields CASSLGTSGRQNTGELFF. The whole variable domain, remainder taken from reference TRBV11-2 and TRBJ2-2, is EAGVAQSPRYKIIEKRQSVAFWCNPISGHATLYWYQQILGQGPKLLIQFQNNGVVDDSQLPKDRFSAERLKGVDSTLKIQPAKLEDSAVYLCASSLGTSGRQNTGELFFGEGSRLTVL.

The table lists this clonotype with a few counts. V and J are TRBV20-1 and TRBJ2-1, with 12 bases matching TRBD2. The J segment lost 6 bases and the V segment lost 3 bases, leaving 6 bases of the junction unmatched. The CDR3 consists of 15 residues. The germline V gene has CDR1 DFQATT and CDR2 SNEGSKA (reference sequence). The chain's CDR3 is CSARTSGRGSNEQFF. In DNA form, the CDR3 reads TGCAGTGCTAGGACTAGCGGGAGAGGTTCCAATGAGCAGTTCTTC.

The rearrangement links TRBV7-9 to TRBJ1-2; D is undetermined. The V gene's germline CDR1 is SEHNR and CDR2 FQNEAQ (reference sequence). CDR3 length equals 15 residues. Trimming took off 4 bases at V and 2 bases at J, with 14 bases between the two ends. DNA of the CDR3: TGTGCCAGCAGCTCCCCTGAGGTGGGGAACTATGGCTACACCTTC. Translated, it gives CASSSPEVGNYGYTF.

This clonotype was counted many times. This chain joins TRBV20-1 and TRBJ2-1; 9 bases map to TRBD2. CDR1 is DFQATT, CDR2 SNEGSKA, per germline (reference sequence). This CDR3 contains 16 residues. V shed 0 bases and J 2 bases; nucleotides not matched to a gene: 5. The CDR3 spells CSARDQVAGAYNEQFF. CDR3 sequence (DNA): TGCAGTGCTAGAGATCAAGTAGCGGGGGCCTACAATGAGCAGTTCTTC.

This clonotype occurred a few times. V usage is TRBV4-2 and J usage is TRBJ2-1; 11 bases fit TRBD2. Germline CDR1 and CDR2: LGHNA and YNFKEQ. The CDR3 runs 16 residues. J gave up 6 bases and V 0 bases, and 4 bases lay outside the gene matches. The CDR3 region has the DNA TGTGCCAGCAGCCAAGATTTAGGACTAGCGGGCAATGAGCAGTTCTTC. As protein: CASSQDLGLAGNEQFF.